A selection of T cell receptor beta chains follows, all from one sample in a study of neurological immune-mediated disorders. TCRdb re-analysed the 5' RACE reads in MiXCR, keeping a single row per CDR3 protein. The table has about 120,000 distinct CDR3 sequences, roughly 3.2% seen once. The material sequenced was PBMCs. These TCRs come from a woman in her thirties with multiple sclerosis. Both conserved end residues are part of each CDR3. D genes are given only for firm matches. Sizes are listed as once, few, many or a size class.

TRBJ1-2 TRBV6-5 - many 13 CASSYLTSGGYTF TGTGCCAGCAGTTACCTCACTTCGGGAGGCTACACCTTC
TRBJ1-2 TRBV20-1 TRBD1 many 13 CSARDRGNYGYTF TGCAGTGCTAGGGACAGGGGGAACTATGGCTACACCTTC
TRBJ1-5 TRBV6-1 TRBD1 many 14 CASSPGQDNQPQHF TGTGCCAGCTCCCCGGGACAGGACAATCAGCCCCAGCATTTT
TRBJ2-3 TRBV5-5 TRBD1 many 16 CASSLVLGQRTDTQYF TGTGCCAGCAGCTTGGTTCTGGGACAGCGCACAGATACGCAGTATTTT
TRBJ2-7 TRBV20-1 TRBD2 many 13 CSARLAETYEQYF TGCAGTGCCCGACTAGCGGAGACCTACGAGCAGTACTTC
TRBJ1-1 TRBV20-1 - many 13 CSAPGGGHTEAFF TGCAGTGCTCCCGGGGGAGGCCACACTGAAGCTTTCTTT
TRBJ2-1 TRBV10-3 TRBD2 many 15 CAISESGLAVDEQFF TGTGCCATCAGTGAGTCGGGACTAGCGGTCGATGAGCAGTTCTTC
TRBJ1-2 TRBV10-3 - many 10 CATYRDGYTF TGTGCCACTTACAGGGATGGCTACACCTTC
TRBJ1-5 TRBV5-6 - many 14 CASSLGQLNQPQHF TGTGCCAGCAGCTTGGGGCAACTCAATCAGCCCCAGCATTTT
TRBJ2-1 TRBV7-9 - many 13 CASSFSGYNEQFF TGTGCCAGCAGCTTTTCGGGCTACAATGAGCAGTTCTTC
TRBJ2-2 TRBV3-1 - many 15 CASSQDLGFTGELFF TGTGCCAGCAGCCAAGATCTCGGGTTTACCGGGGAGCTGTTTTTT
TRBJ1-4 TRBV5-1 - many 14 CASSPERANEKLFF TGCGCCAGCAGCCCGGAACGGGCGAATGAAAAACTGTTTTTT
TRBJ2-1 TRBV27 TRBD1 few 17 CASSPIADRGKYNEQFF TGTGCCAGCAGTCCTATCGCCGACAGGGGAAAGTACAATGAGCAGTTCTTC
TRBJ2-2 TRBV20-1 - many 15 CSAAGAGGDTGELFF TGCAGTGCGGCGGGGGCAGGGGGCGACACCGGGGAGCTGTTTTTT